This is a list of T cell receptor beta chains from one sample in a study of cytomegalovirus exposure and HLA in healthy donors. Assay: immunoSEQ multiplex PCR; the TCRdb copy retains only in-frame clones and omits some. The table has about 150,000 clones, about 80% seen once. Material: PBMCs. These receptors originate from a woman aged 45-65 years in good health and CMV-seropositive. Each CDR3 is given with its conserved first and last residue. Fields, in order: clone size, D gene, J gene, V gene, CDR3 protein, CDR3 DNA. The D gene is left open where the match is weak. Expanded clones are given a class, and other clones once, few, many or no size at all.

>once|TRBD1|TRBJ2-7|TRBV6-1
CASRDRVNSYEQYF
TGTGCCAGCAGGGACAGGGTCAACTCCTACGAGCAGTACTTC
>few|.|TRBJ1-2|TRBV5-1
CASSRIGGAVGYTF
TGCGCCAGCAGTAGGATCGGAGGGGCGGTTGGCTACACCTTC
>once|TRBD2|TRBJ2-7|TRBV6-1
CASSGVEAGEQYF
TGTGCCAGCAGCGGCGTTGAAGCGGGAGAGCAGTACTTC
>.|.|TRBJ2-3|TRBV7-9
CASSPNTDTQYF
TGTGCCAGCAGCCCAAATACAGATACGCAGTATTTT
>.|TRBD1|TRBJ2-1|TRBV5-1
CASNKDRASYLNEQFF
TGCGCCAGCAACAAAGACAGGGCTAGTTATCTTAATGAGCAGTTCTTC
>.|TRBD1|TRBJ1-1|TRBV7-9
CASSSGQGNTEAFF
TGTGCCAGCAGCTCGGGACAGGGGAACACTGAAGCTTTCTTT
>.|TRBD1|TRBJ2-7|TRBV19
CASRDRGLGEQYF
TGTGCCAGCCGTGACAGGGGGCTAGGAGAGCAGTACTTC
>once|TRBD1|TRBJ1-2|TRBV4-2
CASGTGGLGYTF
TGTGCCAGCGGAACAGGGGGCCTAGGCTACACCTTC
>.|.|TRBJ1-3|TRBV6-1
CASRGPNDRGNTIYF
TGTGCCAGCAGGGGCCCGAACGACCGAGGAAACACCATATATTTT
>.|TRBD2|TRBJ2-3|TRBV29-1
CSVEVRVSSGRRDTQYF
TGCAGCGTTGAAGTTAGGGTTTCTAGCGGAAGAAGGGATACGCAGTATTTT
>.|.|TRBJ2-7|TRBV11-2
CASSLLALYEQYF
TGTGCCAGCAGCTTACTAGCCCTCTACGAGCAGTACTTC
>few|.|TRBJ2-7|TRBV4-3
CASSQDGASSSYEQYF
TGCGCCAGCAGCCAAGATGGGGCCAGCAGCTCCTACGAGCAGTACTTC
>.|TRBD2|TRBJ2-1|TRBV30
CAWRPSIASGGLIHEQFF
TGTGCCTGGAGGCCTTCTATAGCTAGCGGGGGCCTGATACATGAGCAGTTCTTC
>.|TRBD2|TRBJ2-3|TRBV7-2
CASSLAGAPTDTQYF
TGTGCCAGCTCCTTAGCGGGGGCTCCCACAGATACGCAGTATTTT
>.|.|TRBJ2-3|TRBV7-9
CASSPWGGAGTDTQYF
TGTGCCAGCAGCCCCTGGGGGGGGGCGGGCACAGATACGCAGTATTTT
>.|TRBD1|TRBJ2-1|TRBV5-1
CASSLPTGYNEQFF
TGCGCCAGCAGCCTCCCGACAGGGTACAATGAGCAGTTCTTC
>.|TRBD1|TRBJ2-7|TRBV9
CASSEGDRGYEQYF
TGTGCCAGCAGCGAGGGGGACAGGGGCTACGAGCAGTACTTC
>.|TRBD2|TRBJ2-5|TRBV27
CASSSRGREGSTQYF
TGTGCCAGCAGTTCCCGGGGCAGGGAGGGTAGTACCCAGTACTTC
>.|.|TRBJ2-2|TRBV6-5
CASSALPNTGELFF
TGTGCCAGCAGTGCACTCCCGAACACCGGGGAGCTGTTTTTT